The rows below give T cell receptor beta chains drawn from one sample of a study of OX40 agonist ivuxolimab in advanced cancers. Sequencing was performed with immunoSEQ multiplex PCR; in TCRdb, only in-frame clones are kept and a portion is missing. The data show fewer than 80,000 clones, 70% to 90% seen once. The sample in question was CD4+ or CD8+ T cells sorted from blood, obtained in a trial of the OX40 agonist ivuxolimab. These receptors originate from an adult with an advanced solid tumor such as melanoma, head and neck, liver or kidney cancer. CDR3s include the opening cysteine and the closing phenylalanine or tryptophan. Each record gives: J gene, V gene, clone size, D gene, CDR3 DNA, CDR3 protein. D genes are given only for firm matches. Rows may omit the clone size; those that give it use once, few, many or a size class.

j_call: TRBJ1-6; v_call: TRBV5-4; clone_size: -; d_call: TRBD1; cdr3_nt: TGTGCCAGCTCAGGGGGCCGCGGAATACTAAACTTT; cdr3_aa: CASSGGRGILNF
j_call: TRBJ2-1; v_call: TRBV14; clone_size: medium-sized; d_call: -; cdr3_nt: TGTGCCAGCAGCCCGGCCGGGGTTCTTACCTCCAATGAGCAGTTCTTC; cdr3_aa: CASSPAGVLTSNEQFF
j_call: TRBJ2-1; v_call: TRBV7-9; clone_size: few; d_call: TRBD1; cdr3_nt: TGTGCCAGCAGCTCCGACAGGGGTCCCCCCAATGAGCAGTTCTTC; cdr3_aa: CASSSDRGPPNEQFF
j_call: TRBJ1-5; v_call: TRBV28; clone_size: -; d_call: -; cdr3_nt: TGTGCCAGCAGTTTAGGCATCGGTCCCCTTTCTTTT; cdr3_aa: CASSLGIGPLSF
j_call: TRBJ1-3; v_call: TRBV4-2; clone_size: -; d_call: -; cdr3_nt: TGTGCCAGCAGCCAAGGGACACAGGAAAACACCATATATTTT; cdr3_aa: CASSQGTQENTIYF
j_call: TRBJ1-2; v_call: TRBV10-2; clone_size: -; d_call: -; cdr3_nt: TGCGCCAGCAGTCCCGACAGGATCTATGGCTACACCTTC; cdr3_aa: CASSPDRIYGYTF
j_call: TRBJ1-1; v_call: TRBV18; clone_size: -; d_call: -; cdr3_nt: TGTGCCAGCTCACCAGGGACACATACTGAAGCTTTCTTT; cdr3_aa: CASSPGTHTEAFF
j_call: TRBJ2-7; v_call: TRBV6-5; clone_size: -; d_call: -; cdr3_nt: TGTGCCAGCAGGAACAGGGTAGACGAGCAGTACTTC; cdr3_aa: CASRNRVDEQYF
j_call: TRBJ2-3; v_call: TRBV9; clone_size: -; d_call: TRBD2; cdr3_nt: TGTGCCAGCAGCTCTAGCGGCAGCACAGATACGCAGTATTTT; cdr3_aa: CASSSSGSTDTQYF
j_call: TRBJ1-5; v_call: TRBV2; clone_size: -; d_call: TRBD1; cdr3_nt: TGTGCCAGCAGTACTCGAGGTCAGGGGGTTTGGCAGCCCCAGCATTTT; cdr3_aa: CASSTRGQGVWQPQHF
j_call: TRBJ2-6; v_call: TRBV7-9; clone_size: -; d_call: -; cdr3_nt: TGTGCCAGCAGCTTAGTAGCCGGATCTGGGGCCAACGTCCTGACTTTC; cdr3_aa: CASSLVAGSGANVLTF
j_call: TRBJ2-3; v_call: TRBV4-1; clone_size: -; d_call: -; cdr3_nt: TGCGCCAGCAGCCGAGTGCGGACAGACACAGATACGCAGTATTTT; cdr3_aa: CASSRVRTDTDTQYF
j_call: TRBJ1-6; v_call: TRBV18; clone_size: -; d_call: -; cdr3_nt: TGTGCCAGCTCATACCGGGATGCCTATAATTCACCCCTCCACTTT; cdr3_aa: CASSYRDAYNSPLHF
j_call: TRBJ1-1; v_call: TRBV12-5; clone_size: -; d_call: TRBD1; cdr3_nt: TGTGCTAGTGGGGCCCAACAGGGGTTGAACACTGAAGCTTTCTTT; cdr3_aa: CASGAQQGLNTEAFF
j_call: TRBJ1-5; v_call: TRBV6-1; clone_size: -; d_call: TRBD1; cdr3_nt: TGTGCCAGCAGTCTACGCGACAGGGGGAATCAGCCCCAGCATTTT; cdr3_aa: CASSLRDRGNQPQHF
j_call: TRBJ2-2; v_call: TRBV7-3; clone_size: -; d_call: -; cdr3_nt: TGTGCCAGCAGCCCCTCGTACACCGGGGAGCTGTTTTTT; cdr3_aa: CASSPSYTGELFF
j_call: TRBJ1-1; v_call: TRBV2; clone_size: -; d_call: TRBD1; cdr3_nt: TGTGCCAGCAGGGGACAGGCAAACATGAACACTGAAGCTTTCTTT; cdr3_aa: CASRGQANMNTEAFF